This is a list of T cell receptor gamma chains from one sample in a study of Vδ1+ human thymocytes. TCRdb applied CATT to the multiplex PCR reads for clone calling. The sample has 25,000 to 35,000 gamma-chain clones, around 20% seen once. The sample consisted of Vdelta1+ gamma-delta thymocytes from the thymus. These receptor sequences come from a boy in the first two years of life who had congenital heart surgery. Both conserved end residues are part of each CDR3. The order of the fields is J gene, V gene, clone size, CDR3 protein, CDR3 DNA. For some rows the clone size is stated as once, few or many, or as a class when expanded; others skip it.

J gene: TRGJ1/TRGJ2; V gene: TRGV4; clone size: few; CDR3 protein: CATWDGLHKKLF; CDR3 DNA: TGTGCCACCTGGGATGGGCTACATAAGAAACTCTTT
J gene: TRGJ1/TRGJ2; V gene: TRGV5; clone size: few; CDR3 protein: CATWEGWKLF; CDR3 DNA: TGTGCCACCTGGGAAGGCTGGAAACTCTTT
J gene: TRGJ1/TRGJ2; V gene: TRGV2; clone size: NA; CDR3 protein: CATWDGRYKKLF; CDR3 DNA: TGTGCCACCTGGGACGGCCGCTATAAGAAACTCTTT
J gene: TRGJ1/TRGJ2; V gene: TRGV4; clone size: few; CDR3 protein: CATWDGKWSRRGKLF; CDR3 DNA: TGTGCCACCTGGGATGGGAAATGGTCAAGGCGAGGGAAACTCTTT
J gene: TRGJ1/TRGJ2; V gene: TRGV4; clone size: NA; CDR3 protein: CATWDGFSNYYKKLF; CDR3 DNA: TGTGCCACCTGGGATGGATTTTCGAATTATTATAAGAAACTCTTT
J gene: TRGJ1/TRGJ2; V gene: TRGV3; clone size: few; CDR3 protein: CATWIRGAGYYKKLF; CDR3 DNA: TGTGCCACCTGGATCCGCGGCGCCGGATATTATAAGAAACTCTTT
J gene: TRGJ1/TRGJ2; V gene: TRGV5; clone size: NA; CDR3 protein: CATWDRPGSYYKKLF; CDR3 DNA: TGTGCCACCTGGGACAGGCCGGGGAGTTATTATAAGAAACTCTTT
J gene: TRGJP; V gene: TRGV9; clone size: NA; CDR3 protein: CALWEVGKLGKKIKVF; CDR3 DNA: TGTGCCTTGTGGGAGGTTGGTAAGTTGGGCAAAAAAATCAAGGTATTT
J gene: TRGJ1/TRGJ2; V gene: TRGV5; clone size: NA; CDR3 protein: CATWDACKKLF; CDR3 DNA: TGTGCCACCTGGGACGCCTGTAAGAAACTCTTT
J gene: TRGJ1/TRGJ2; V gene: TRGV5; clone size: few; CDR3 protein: CATWEYTKREKLF; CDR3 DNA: TGTGCCACCTGGGAATATACCAAGAGGGAGAAACTCTTT
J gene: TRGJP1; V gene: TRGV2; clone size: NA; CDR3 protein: CATWEDHDWFKIF; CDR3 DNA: TGTGCCACCTGGGAGGATCACGATTGGTTCAAGATATTT
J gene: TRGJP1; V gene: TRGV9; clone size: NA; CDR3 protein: CALWEARHYTTGWFKIF; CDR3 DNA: TGTGCCTTGTGGGAGGCCCGACACTATACCACTGGTTGGTTCAAGATATTT
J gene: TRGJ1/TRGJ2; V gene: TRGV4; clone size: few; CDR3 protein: CATWDSRYKKLF; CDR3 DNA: TGTGCCACCTGGGATTCAAGGTATAAGAAACTCTTT
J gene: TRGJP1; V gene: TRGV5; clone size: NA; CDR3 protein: CATWDRHGGWFKIF; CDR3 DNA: TGTGCCACCTGGGACAGGCATGGTGGTTGGTTCAAGATATTT
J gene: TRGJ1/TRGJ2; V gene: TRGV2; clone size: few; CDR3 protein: CATWDGHGYKKLF; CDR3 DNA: TGTGCCACCTGGGACGGGCATGGTTATAAGAAACTCTTT
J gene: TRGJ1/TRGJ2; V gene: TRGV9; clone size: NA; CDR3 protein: CALWEPLGNYKKLF; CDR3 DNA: TGTGCCTTGTGGGAGCCCCTGGGCAATTATAAGAAACTCTTT
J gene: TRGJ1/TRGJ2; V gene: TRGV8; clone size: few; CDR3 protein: CATWDSDYYKKLF; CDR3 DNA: TGTGCCACCTGGGATAGTGATTATTATAAGAAACTCTTT
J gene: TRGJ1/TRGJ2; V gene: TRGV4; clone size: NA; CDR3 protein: CATQKDRDYYKKLF; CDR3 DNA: TGTGCCACCCAAAAGGATCGGGATTATTATAAGAAACTCTTT
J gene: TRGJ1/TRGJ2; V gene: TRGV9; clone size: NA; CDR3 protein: CALWEDPNYKKLF; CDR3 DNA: TGTGCCTTGTGGGAGGACCCTAATTATAAGAAACTCTTT
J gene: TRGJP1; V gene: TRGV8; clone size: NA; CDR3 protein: CATWDRFKIF; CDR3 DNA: TGTGCCACCTGGGATAGGTTCAAGATATTT
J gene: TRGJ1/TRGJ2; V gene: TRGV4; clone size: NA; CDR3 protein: CATWDPRKKLF; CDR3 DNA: TGTGCCACCTGGGACCCACGTAAGAAACTCTTT
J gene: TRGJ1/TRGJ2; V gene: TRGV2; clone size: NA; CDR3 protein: CATWDGPSGDYKKLF; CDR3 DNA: TGTGCCACCTGGGACGGGCCATCAGGGGATTATAAGAAACTCTTT
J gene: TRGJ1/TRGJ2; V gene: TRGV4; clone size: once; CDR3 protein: CATWDGPAGCYYKKLF; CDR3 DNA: TGTGCCACCTGGGATGGGCCAGCTGGGTGTTATTATAAGAAACTCTTT
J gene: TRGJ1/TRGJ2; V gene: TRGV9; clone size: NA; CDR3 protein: CALWEVPTERKKLF; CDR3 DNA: TGTGCCTTGTGGGAGGTCCCCACGGAGAGGAAGAAACTCTTT
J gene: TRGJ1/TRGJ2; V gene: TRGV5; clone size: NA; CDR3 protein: CATWDRPGGGYKKLF; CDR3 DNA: TGTGCCACCTGGGACAGGCCCGGGGGAGGGTATAAGAAACTCTTT
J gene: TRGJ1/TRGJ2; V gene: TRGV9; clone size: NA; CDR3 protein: CALWEAIHYYKKLF; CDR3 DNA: TGTGCCTTGTGGGAGGCGATCCATTATTATAAGAAACTCTTT
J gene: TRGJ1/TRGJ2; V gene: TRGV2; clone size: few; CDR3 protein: CATWDGHKKLF; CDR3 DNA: TGTGCCACCTGGGACGGCCATAAGAAACTCTTT
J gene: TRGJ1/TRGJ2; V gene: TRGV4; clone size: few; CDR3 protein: CATWDTGYYKKLF; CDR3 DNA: TGTGCCACCTGGGATACGGGTTATTATAAGAAACTCTTT
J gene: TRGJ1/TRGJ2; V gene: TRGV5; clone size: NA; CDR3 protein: CATWDRHLQGYKKLF; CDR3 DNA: TGTGCCACCTGGGACAGGCATCTCCAGGGTTATAAGAAACTCTTT
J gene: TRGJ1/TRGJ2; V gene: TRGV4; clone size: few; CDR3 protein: CATWDGPYSGYYKKLF; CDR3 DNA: TGTGCCACCTGGGATGGGCCCTATTCCGGTTATTATAAGAAACTCTTT
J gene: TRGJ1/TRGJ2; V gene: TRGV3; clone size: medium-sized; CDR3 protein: CATWDRPYYYKKLF; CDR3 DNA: TGTGCCACCTGGGACAGGCCGTATTATTATAAGAAACTCTTT
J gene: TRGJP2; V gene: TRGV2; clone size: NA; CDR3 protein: CATWDEYSNDWIKTF; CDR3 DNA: TGCGCCACCTGGGACGAATATAGTAATGATTGGATCAAGACGTTT
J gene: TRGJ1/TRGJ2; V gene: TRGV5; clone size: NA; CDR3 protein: CATWDRLWGNYYKKLF; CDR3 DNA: TGTGCCACCTGGGACAGGCTTTGGGGAAATTATTATAAGAAACTCTTT
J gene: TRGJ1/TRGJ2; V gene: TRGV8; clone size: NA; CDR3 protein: CATWVLKAYYKKLF; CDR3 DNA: TGTGCCACCTGGGTCCTAAAGGCTTATTATAAGAAACTCTTT
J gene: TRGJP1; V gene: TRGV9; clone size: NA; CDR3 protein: CALWEVRTYPSWFKIF; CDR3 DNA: TGTGCCTTGTGGGAGGTGCGGACATACCCCAGTTGGTTCAAGATATTT
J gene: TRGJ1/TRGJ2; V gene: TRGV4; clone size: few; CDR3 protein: CATWDGRVIGKLF; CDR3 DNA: TGTGCCACCTGGGATGGGCGGGTAATAGGGAAACTCTTT
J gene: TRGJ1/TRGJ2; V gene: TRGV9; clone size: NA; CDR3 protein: CALWKAPKEKLF; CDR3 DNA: TGTGCCTTGTGGAAGGCCCCTAAAGAGAAACTCTTT
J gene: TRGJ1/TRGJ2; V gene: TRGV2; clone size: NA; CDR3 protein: CATWDKVYYKKLF; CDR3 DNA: TGTGCCACCTGGGATAAAGTTTATTATAAGAAACTCTTT
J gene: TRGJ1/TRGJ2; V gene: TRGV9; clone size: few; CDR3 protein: CALWDRYKKLF; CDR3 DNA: TGTGCCTTGTGGGACCGGTATAAGAAACTCTTT
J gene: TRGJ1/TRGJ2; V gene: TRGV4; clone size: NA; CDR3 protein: CATWDAHPGGYKKLF; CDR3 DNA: TGTGCCACCTGGGATGCACATCCGGGGGGGTATAAGAAACTCTTT
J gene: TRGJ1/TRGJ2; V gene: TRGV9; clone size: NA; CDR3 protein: CALWEVLPKKLF; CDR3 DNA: TGTGCCTTGTGGGAGGTGCTCCCGAAGAAACTCTTT
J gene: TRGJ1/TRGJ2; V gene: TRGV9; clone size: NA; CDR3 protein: CALWESSNYYKKLF; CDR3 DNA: TGTGCCTTGTGGGAGTCCTCCAATTATTATAAGAAACTCTTT
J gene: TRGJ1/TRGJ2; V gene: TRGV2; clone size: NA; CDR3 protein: CATWDRLPYKKLF; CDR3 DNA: TGTGCCACCTGGGACAGGCTCCCTTATAAGAAACTCTTT
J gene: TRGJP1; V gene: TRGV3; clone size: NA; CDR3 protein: CATWDLSPPNTTGWFKIF; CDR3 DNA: TGTGCCACCTGGGACTTGTCCCCTCCTAATACCACTGGTTGGTTCAAGATATTT
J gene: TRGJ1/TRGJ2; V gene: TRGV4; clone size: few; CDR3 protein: CATWPTHQGENYYKKLF; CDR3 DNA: TGTGCCACCTGGCCCACGCATCAGGGAGAGAATTATTATAAGAAACTCTTT
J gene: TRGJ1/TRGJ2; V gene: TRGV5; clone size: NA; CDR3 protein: CATWDRRAYKKLF; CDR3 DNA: TGTGCCACCTGGGACAGGCGAGCATATAAGAAACTCTTT